Following are 20 T cell receptor beta chains from one sample sequenced in a study of T cells after posttransplantation cyclophosphamide. The protocol was immunoSEQ multiplex PCR, while the TCRdb copy is restricted to in-frame clones and leaves out a portion. The table has around 18,000 clones, roughly four fifths seen once. A marrow graft followed busulfan-fludarabine conditioning, with cyclophosphamide on days +3 and +4. Source: CD8+ T cells sorted from PBMCs, taken approximately 1,900 days after a stem cell transplant with posttransplant cyclophosphamide. The receptors stem from a female patient in her 40s who received an allogeneic stem cell transplant from a related donor, was CMV-positive, and had no GVHD. Some T cells may have originated in the graft donor.

The rearrangement uses TRBV7-9 and TRBJ2-1; possible D gene TRBD1, 6 bases. The germline V and J ends were trimmed by 0 bases and 0 bases, with 6 bases remaining between them. The germline V gene encodes CDR1 SEHNR and CDR2 FQNEAQ (reference sequence). This CDR3 contains 15 residues. This CDR3 is CASSLAQGSYNEQFF. The CDR3 DNA follows: TGTGCCAGCAGCTTAGCACAGGGCTCCTACAATGAGCAGTTCTTC.

The sample holds one count of this clone. The chain couples TRBV6-4 to TRBJ2-7; 9 bases agree with TRBD2. The germline CDR1 and CDR2 sequences are MRHNA and SNTAGT. The CDR3 is made up of 15 amino acids. V shed 0 bases, J shed 3 bases, and the junction held 3 bases outside the gene matches. CDR3 region: CASSDSGGGVYEQYF. CDR3 nucleotide sequence: TGTGCCAGCAGTGACTCGGGCGGGGGGGTCTACGAGCAGTACTTC.

This chain's CDR3 is CASSTGNTIYF. As DNA, the CDR3 is TGTGCCAGCAGCACAGGTAACACCATATATTTT. The chain has TRBV11-2 and TRBJ1-3, with D possibly TRBD1 on 5 matching bases. Trimming cost V 5 bases and J 7 bases, with 6 bases left between them. The CDR3 runs to 11 residues. CDR1 is SGHAT and CDR2 is FQNNGV in the germline V gene.

This rearrangement joins TRBV4-3 to TRBJ2-3; 9 bases agree with TRBD2. Per the germline V gene, CDR1 is LGHNA and CDR2 is YSLEER. Trimming took 2 bases from V and 4 from J; bases not matched to a gene: 10. There are 17 residues in the CDR3. The CDR3 DNA reads TGCGCCAGCAGCCAATGGACTAGCGCCTATGGGGCAGATACGCAGTATTTT. Protein sequence: CASSQWTSAYGADTQYF.

This clone was recorded a few times. CDR3 coding DNA: TGTGCCAGCAGCTGGAGCGGGGGGGCGAGAGATACGCAGTATTTT. Encoded protein: CASSWSGGARDTQYF. The gene calls are TRBV13 and TRBJ2-3; TRBD2 matches at 10 bases. The CDR3 totals 15 residues. The ends lost 4 bases at V and 5 bases at J; junction bases unmatched: 6. Germline-derived CDR1 and CDR2 are PRHDT and FYEKMQ (reference sequence).

The gene calls are TRBV11-3 and TRBJ1-1; 7 bases line up with TRBD1. CDR3 length: 14 residues. Per the germline V gene, CDR1 is SGHNT and CDR2 is YENEEA. V shed 1 base and J 6 bases; nucleotides not matched to a gene: 5. The chain's CDR3 is CASSLGGGEAEAFF. DNA of the CDR3: TGTGCCAGCAGCTTAGGAGGGGGCGAGGCTGAAGCTTTCTTT.

The V and J genes are TRBV27 and TRBJ1-1; possible D gene TRBD1, 6 bases. The CDR3 extends over 14 amino acids. Trimming took 2 bases from V and 0 from J, leaving 7 bases between them. Looked up from germline, CDR1 is MNHEY and CDR2 is SMNVEV (reference sequence). The CDR3 coding sequence is TGTGCCAGCAGTTTACCAGGGGTGAACACTGAAGCTTTCTTT. This translates into CASSLPGVNTEAFF.

This chain links TRBV4-1 with TRBJ2-2; maybe TRBD2 (6 bases). This CDR3 spans 20 amino acids. Germline V lookup: CDR1 MGHRA, CDR2 YSYEKL. V was cut by 0 bases and J by 5 bases, with 25 bases left in between. The CDR3 loop is CASSQDGSETLPRGTGELFF. In nucleotides, the CDR3 is TGCGCCAGCAGCCAAGATGGTTCCGAGACCCTACCCCGGGGGACCGGGGAGCTGTTTTTT.

Regarding this clone: The junction does not match germline at one end; this may be a read error. V gene TRBV15 combines with J gene TRBJ2-7; TRBD1 might be the D (6 bases). CDR1 is LNHNV and CDR2 is YYDKDF in the germline V gene (reference sequence). The CDR3 sequence is 15 residues long. DNA for the CDR3: TGTGCCACCAGTAGAGAGTCAGGGGACTCCTACGAGCAGTACTTC. It is translated as CATSRESGDSYEQYF.

The CDR3 nucleotides read TGTGCCAGCAGTCAGGGAAGAAAGAACACTGAAGCTTTCTTT. Translation gives CASSQGRKNTEAFF. The rearrangement joins TRBV6-5 to TRBJ1-1, with D possibly TRBD1 on 5 matching bases. Looked up from germline, CDR1 is MNHEY and CDR2 is SVGAGI. V shed 5 bases and J shed 1 base, with 11 bases lying between them. This CDR3 region has 14 residues.

The CDR3 region is CASSPHHTSPLHF. The CDR3 DNA is TGTGCCAGCAGCCCTCACCACACCTCACCCCTCCACTTT. J is TRBJ1-6 and V is TRBV7-3; D is undetermined. Germline lookup yields CDR1 SGHTA and CDR2 FQGTGA. The CDR3 totals 13 residues. The V end lost 5 bases, the J end lost 10 bases, and 12 bases lay between the germline ends.

The V gene is TRBV6-5, the J gene TRBJ2-3; TRBD2 matches 10 bases. CDR1 and CDR2 (germline): MNHEY, SVGAGI. V lost 2 bases and J lost 5; bases outside the gene matches: 7. This CDR3 has 16 residues. The CDR3 sequence: CASSYGGVAGGDTQYF. CDR3 bases: TGTGCCAGCAGTTACGGGGGAGTAGCGGGGGGAGATACGCAGTATTTT.

The genes are TRBV11-2 and TRBJ1-6; a weak D match, TRBD1 (6 bases). Trimming stripped 5 bases from V and 0 bases from J, with 14 bases between. The CDR3 runs 17 residues. Germline lookup yields CDR1 SGHAT and CDR2 FQNNGV. The CDR3, as DNA: TGTGCCAGCAGCCCCCAACAGGGAAACTCCTATAATTCACCCCTCCACTTT. Its protein is CASSPQQGNSYNSPLHF.

The chain joins TRBV4-1 to TRBJ2-7; D is uncertain. V was pared by 4 bases and J by 5 bases, with 12 bases between. The CDR3 spans 13 residues. Germline CDR1 is MGHRA and CDR2 is YSYEKL. Written as DNA, the CDR3 is TGCGCCAGCAGCCCGCCCTCTTCGGACGAGCAGTACTTC. Its translation is CASSPPSSDEQYF.

This clone came up once. V gene TRBV5-1 combines with J gene TRBJ2-1, with 14 nucleotides matching TRBD2. Germline assignment: CDR1 SGHRS and CDR2 YFSETQ. The CDR3 is 19 residues long. The V gene end was trimmed by 4 bases and the J gene end by 0 bases; junction bases not matched to a gene: 9. The DNA for the CDR3 is TGCGCCAGCAGCCCGGGAGGGACTAGCGGGGGACCCTCCTACAATGAGCAGTTCTTC. It codes for CASSPGGTSGGPSYNEQFF. Based on the CDR3 plus reference TRBV5-1 and TRBJ2-1, the full variable domain is KAGVTQTPRYLIKTRGQQVTLSCSPISGHRSVSWYQQTPGQGLQFLFEYFSETQRNKGNFPGRFSGRQFSNSRSEMNVSTLELGDSALYLCASSPGGTSGGPSYNEQFFGPGTRLTVL.

This chain connects TRBV6-5 to TRBJ1-2; TRBD1 agrees at 7 bases. With 2 bases clipped from V and 6 bases from J, the junction kept 6 bases outside the gene matches. Germline CDR1 MNHEY, CDR2 SVGAGI. The CDR3 sequence is 14 residues long. CDR3 region: CASSYQGGGDGYTF. CDR3 coding DNA: TGTGCCAGCAGTTACCAAGGGGGCGGGGATGGCTACACCTTC.

V is TRBV6-5 and J is TRBJ2-1, with 8 positions matching TRBD1. The V gene's germline CDR1 is MNHEY and CDR2 SVGAGI. With 2 bases clipped from V and 6 bases from J, the junction kept 3 bases outside the gene matches. The CDR3 runs to 14 residues. The CDR3 sequence: CASSYADRGNEQFF. The CDR3, as DNA: TGTGCCAGCAGTTACGCCGACAGGGGCAATGAGCAGTTCTTC.

This chain uses TRBV11-2 with TRBJ2-3; a possible D gene is TRBD1 (5 bases). Deletions cut 0 bases from V and 6 bases from J, with 7 bases between. Germline V lookup: CDR1 SGHAT, CDR2 FQNNGV. The CDR3 contains 13 residues. CDR3 nucleotide sequence: TGTGCCAGCAGCTTAGATTACAGGGATACGCAGTATTTT. Its translation is CASSLDYRDTQYF.

The CDR3 DNA is TGTGCCAGCAGCATGGGACAGGGCTCCTACAATGAGCAGTTCTTC. Translated: CASSMGQGSYNEQFF. This chain joins TRBV5-6 and TRBJ2-1; 9 bases map to TRBD1. This CDR3 contains 15 residues. J gave up 0 bases and V 4 bases, and 2 bases lay outside the gene matches. The germline V gene has CDR1 SGHDT and CDR2 YYEEEE. Filled out from reference TRBV5-6 and TRBJ2-1, the complete variable domain reads DAGVTQSPTHLIKTRGQQVTLRCSPKSGHDTVSWYQQALGQGPQFIFQYYEEEERQRGNFPDRFSGHQFPNYSSELNVNALLLGDSALYLCASSMGQGSYNEQFFGPGTRLTVL.

The V and J genes are TRBV7-3 and TRBJ2-5, with D perhaps matching TRBD2 (5 bases). The germline gives CDR1 SGHTA, CDR2 FQGTGA. Trimming left V 3 bases short and J 0 bases short, with 8 bases between. The CDR3 runs to 14 residues. The CDR3 sequence is CASSLAGDQETQYF. The CDR3 DNA reads TGTGCCAGCAGCTTGGCCGGGGACCAAGAGACCCAGTACTTC.